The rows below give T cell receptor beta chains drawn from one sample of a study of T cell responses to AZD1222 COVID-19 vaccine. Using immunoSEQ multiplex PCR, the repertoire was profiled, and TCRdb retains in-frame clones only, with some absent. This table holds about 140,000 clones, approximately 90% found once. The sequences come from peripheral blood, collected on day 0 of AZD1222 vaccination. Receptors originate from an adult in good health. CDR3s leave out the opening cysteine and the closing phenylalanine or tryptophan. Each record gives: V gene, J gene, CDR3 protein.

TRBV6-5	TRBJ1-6	ASRKGNSNNSPLH
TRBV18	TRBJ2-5	ASSRGMQETQY
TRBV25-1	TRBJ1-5	ASSEAVPDPDRNQPQH
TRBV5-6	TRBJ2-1	ASSLVSYEQF
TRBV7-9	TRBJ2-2	ASSGSGRPAGELF
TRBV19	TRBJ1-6	ASSMEFSPLH
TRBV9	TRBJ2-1	ASSVGVNEQF
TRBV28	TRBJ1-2	ASSLSAGNGYT
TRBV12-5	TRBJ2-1	ASGLPLADNEQF
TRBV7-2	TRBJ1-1	ASSPWFGGTEAF
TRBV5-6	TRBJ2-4	ASSRFAGQGDLAKNIQY
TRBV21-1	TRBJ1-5	ASSKVDRGANQPQH
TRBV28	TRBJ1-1	ASSLGSRGTEAF
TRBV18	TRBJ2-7	ASSPADFTYEQY
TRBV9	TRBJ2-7	ASSVGGDSREQY
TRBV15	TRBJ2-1	ATSKRLAGGYNEQF
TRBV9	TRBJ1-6	ASSVAGGALNSPLH
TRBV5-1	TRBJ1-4	ASSSSGRPIEKLF
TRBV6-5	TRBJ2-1	ASSYLTDQDNEQF
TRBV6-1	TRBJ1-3	ASSEAYSGRGTIY
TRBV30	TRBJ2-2	AWTLKPETGELF
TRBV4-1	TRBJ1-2	ASSPTGEGSYT